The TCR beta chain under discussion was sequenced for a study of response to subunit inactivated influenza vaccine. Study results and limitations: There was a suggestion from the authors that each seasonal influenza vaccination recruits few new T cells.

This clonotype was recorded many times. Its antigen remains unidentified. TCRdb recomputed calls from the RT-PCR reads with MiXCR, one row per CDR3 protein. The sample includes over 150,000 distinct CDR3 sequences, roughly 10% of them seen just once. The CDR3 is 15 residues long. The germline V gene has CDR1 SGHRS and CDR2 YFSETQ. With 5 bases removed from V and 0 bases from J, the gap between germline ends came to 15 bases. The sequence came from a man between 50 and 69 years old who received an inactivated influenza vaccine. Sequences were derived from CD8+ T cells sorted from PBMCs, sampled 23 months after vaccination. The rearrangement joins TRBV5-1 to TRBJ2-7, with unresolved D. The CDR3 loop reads CASSETFPNSYEQYF. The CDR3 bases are TGCGCCAGCAGTGAGACCTTCCCCAACTCCTACGAGCAGTACTTC.